A selection of T cell receptor beta chains follows, all from one sample in a study of blood T cell repertoires in COVID-19. Assay: immunoSEQ multiplex PCR; the TCRdb copy retains only in-frame clones and omits some. The repertoire has around 150,000 clones, approximately 86% of them found once; the top ten carry around 6.2%. The specimen sequenced was PBMCs or T cells enriched from blood (not recorded which). Receptors originate from a woman aged 40 to 50 who had recovered from COVID-19. Both conserved end residues are part of each CDR3. Fields, in order: D gene, V gene, clone size, J gene, CDR3 DNA, CDR3 protein. D genes are given only for firm matches. Size tells how often a clone was seen (once, few, many) or the class of an expanded clone, and some rows leave it out.

D gene: TRBD1; V gene: TRBV5-1; clone size: NA; J gene: TRBJ1-1; CDR3 DNA: TGCGCCAGCAGCACCCGACAGGGTTCGGACACTGAAGCTTTCTTT; CDR3 protein: CASSTRQGSDTEAFF
D gene: NA; V gene: TRBV5-4; clone size: NA; J gene: TRBJ2-7; CDR3 DNA: TGTGCCAGCAGCTTGGGGCGGAGTTACGAGCAGTACTTC; CDR3 protein: CASSLGRSYEQYF
D gene: TRBD2; V gene: TRBV19; clone size: NA; J gene: TRBJ2-1; CDR3 DNA: TGTGCCAGTAGGAACCCGGGACTAGGGATCAATGAGCAGTTCTTC; CDR3 protein: CASRNPGLGINEQFF
D gene: NA; V gene: TRBV2; clone size: NA; J gene: TRBJ1-5; CDR3 DNA: TGTGCCAGCATTAGGGATCCCGGGGGGCCCCAGCATTTT; CDR3 protein: CASIRDPGGPQHF
D gene: NA; V gene: TRBV9; clone size: NA; J gene: TRBJ2-1; CDR3 DNA: TGTGCCAGCAGCGTAGCTGGTAGCGACTACAATGAGCAGTTCTTC; CDR3 protein: CASSVAGSDYNEQFF
D gene: TRBD2; V gene: TRBV11-3; clone size: NA; J gene: TRBJ2-1; CDR3 DNA: TGTGCCAGCAGCTTAGGCCCTCGGGCGGGAGCTTACAATGAGCAGTTCTTC; CDR3 protein: CASSLGPRAGAYNEQFF
D gene: TRBD1; V gene: TRBV4-2; clone size: NA; J gene: TRBJ2-7; CDR3 DNA: TGTGCCAGCAGCCATCTCCCGGGACAGGGTGATACCTACGAGCAGTACTTC; CDR3 protein: CASSHLPGQGDTYEQYF
D gene: TRBD2; V gene: TRBV14; clone size: NA; J gene: TRBJ2-1; CDR3 DNA: TGTGCCAGCAGCCAACTAACGGGACTAGCGGGGGGAAAAGGATCCTACAATGAGCAGTTCTTC; CDR3 protein: CASSQLTGLAGGKGSYNEQFF
D gene: NA; V gene: TRBV2; clone size: NA; J gene: TRBJ1-1; CDR3 DNA: TGTGCCAGCTGGGCGCGGGGGAACACTGAAGCTTTCTTT; CDR3 protein: CASWARGNTEAFF
D gene: NA; V gene: TRBV5-1; clone size: NA; J gene: TRBJ2-3; CDR3 DNA: TGCGCCAGCAGCTTTGGCCAAGGCACAGATACGCAGTATTTT; CDR3 protein: CASSFGQGTDTQYF
D gene: NA; V gene: TRBV5-1; clone size: few; J gene: TRBJ2-2; CDR3 DNA: TGCGCCAGCAGCTTAATGGTGCAGGGGAACACCGGGGAGCTGTTTTTT; CDR3 protein: CASSLMVQGNTGELFF
D gene: TRBD1; V gene: TRBV9; clone size: NA; J gene: TRBJ1-2; CDR3 DNA: TGTGCCAGCAGCGGGACAGGGGGTACTGGCTACACCTTC; CDR3 protein: CASSGTGGTGYTF